This is a list of T cell receptor beta chains from one sample in a study of T cell changes during pregnancy in multiple sclerosis. Clones were sequenced by immunoSEQ multiplex PCR, and TCRdb holds only the in-frame ones, with some missing. The sample includes 45,000 to 60,000 clones, roughly 93% of them seen just once. The sequencing here drew on peripheral blood, taken in the second trimester of pregnancy. Source of these receptors: a female donor with multiple sclerosis, enrolled in a pregnancy study. CDR3s include the opening cysteine and the closing phenylalanine or tryptophan. The D gene is left open where the match is weak. Some rows have no size entry. The others give once, few or many, or a class for an expanded clone.

V	size	J	D	CDR3	DNA
TRBV18	.	TRBJ2-1	.	CASSPQRLEYNEQFF	TGTGCCAGCTCACCCCAGCGTCTAGAATACAATGAGCAGTTCTTC
TRBV18	.	TRBJ1-2	.	CASSWGVSGYTF	TGTGCCAGCTCATGGGGAGTTTCTGGCTACACCTTC
TRBV7-8	.	TRBJ1-3	.	CASSPPRVSGNTIYF	TGTGCCAGCAGCCCACCCAGGGTCTCTGGAAACACCATATATTTT
TRBV6-1	once	TRBJ1-5	.	CASSERKPGGNNQPQHF	TGTGCCAGCAGCGAACGCAAACCCGGGGGAAACAATCAGCCCCAGCATTTT
TRBV6-6	.	TRBJ2-3	.	CATLRTDTQYF	TGTGCCACCCTCAGGACAGATACGCAGTATTTT
TRBV19	.	TRBJ2-3	.	CASSIGHRSTDTQYF	TGTGCCAGTAGTATAGGACACCGAAGCACAGATACGCAGTATTTT
TRBV5-8	once	TRBJ2-5	.	CASSYKLQGKTQYF	TGTGCCAGCAGCTATAAATTACAGGGAAAGACCCAGTACTTC
TRBV5-1	.	TRBJ1-4	TRBD1	CASRPTGVNEKLFF	TGCGCCAGCAGGCCGACAGGGGTCAATGAAAAACTGTTTTTT
TRBV5-1	.	TRBJ2-3	.	CASSLDTDTQYF	TGCGCCAGCAGCCTAGACACAGATACGCAGTATTTT
TRBV4-3	once	TRBJ2-3	.	CASSHGRALYADTQYF	TGCGCCAGCAGCCACGGCAGGGCTCTTTACGCAGATACGCAGTATTTT
TRBV7-2	.	TRBJ2-7	.	CASSLGTAGTYEQYF	TGTGCCAGCAGCTTAGGTACGGCAGGAACCTACGAGCAGTACTTC
TRBV7-2	.	TRBJ2-2	.	CASNKIAGLGTGELFF	TGTGCCAGCAACAAAATCGCGGGACTCGGAACCGGGGAGCTGTTTTTT
TRBV18	.	TRBJ1-3	.	CASSPQVGSLNTIYF	TGTGCCAGCTCACCACAGGTTGGGAGCTTAAACACCATATATTTT
TRBV28	.	TRBJ2-1	TRBD2	CASSFWREHNEQFF	TGTGCCAGCAGTTTTTGGCGGGAGCACAATGAGCAGTTCTTC
TRBV29-1	.	TRBJ2-3	.	CSVEPRGGPGPTQYF	TGCAGCGTTGAACCAAGGGGCGGTCCGGGCCCTACGCAGTATTTT
TRBV27	.	TRBJ2-3	.	CASSFFSEADTQYF	TGTGCCAGCAGTTTCTTTAGCGAGGCGGATACGCAGTATTTT
TRBV18	.	TRBJ1-1	.	CASSPLEVGAANTEAFF	TGTGCCAGCTCACCCCTTGAGGTTGGCGCGGCGAACACTGAAGCTTTCTTT
TRBV10-3	.	TRBJ1-2	.	CAISESTGYGYTF	TGTGCCATCAGTGAGTCCACAGGCTATGGCTACACCTTC
TRBV28	once	TRBJ1-1	TRBD1	CASSPQQGTNTEAFF	TGTGCCAGCAGTCCCCAACAGGGGACGAACACTGAAGCTTTCTTT
TRBV21-1	.	TRBJ2-1	.	CASGLAGLNNEQFF	TGTGCCAGCGGACTAGCGGGACTGAACAATGAGCAGTTCTTC
TRBV7-2	.	TRBJ2-1	TRBD1	CASSLGQGIEQFF	TGTGCCAGCAGCTTGGGACAGGGGATAGAGCAGTTCTTC
TRBV11-2	.	TRBJ1-1	.	CASRLGHTNTEAFF	TGTGCCAGCAGACTGGGGCATACGAACACTGAAGCTTTCTTT
TRBV9	.	TRBJ2-1	TRBD1	CASSPRDRGRGEQFF	TGTGCCAGCAGCCCCCGGGACAGGGGGCGAGGTGAGCAGTTCTTC
TRBV11-2	.	TRBJ1-5	TRBD1	CASSLQPGGGPQHF	TGTGCCAGCAGCTTACAGCCAGGGGGAGGACCCCAGCATTTT
TRBV28	.	TRBJ2-7	TRBD2	CASSSGGLATYEQYF	TGTGCCAGCAGCTCCGGAGGACTAGCGACCTACGAGCAGTACTTC
TRBV14	.	TRBJ2-1	.	CASSQDWALSSYNEQFF	TGTGCCAGCAGCCAAGATTGGGCGTTAAGCTCCTACAATGAGCAGTTCTTC
TRBV6-6	.	TRBJ1-2	TRBD1	CASRPQVGTANYGYTF	TGTGCCAGCAGACCCCAAGTGGGGACAGCTAACTATGGCTACACCTTC
TRBV9	.	TRBJ2-7	.	CASSVAVSSYEQYF	TGTGCCAGCAGCGTAGCTGTGAGCTCCTACGAGCAGTACTTC
TRBV7-2	once	TRBJ2-4	.	CASSFPAKNIQYF	TGTGCCAGCAGCTTTCCGGCCAAAAACATTCAGTACTTC
TRBV28	.	TRBJ2-7	TRBD2	CASSLITSGSPHEQYF	TGTGCCAGCAGTTTAATCACTAGCGGGAGTCCCCACGAGCAGTACTTC
TRBV9	once	TRBJ1-4	.	CASSIQGRRGEKLFF	TGTGCCAGCAGCATACAGGGTCGACGAGGTGAAAAACTGTTTTTT
TRBV28	.	TRBJ2-5	TRBD1	CASSLGQGTKETQYF	TGTGCCAGCAGCCTCGGACAGGGGACCAAAGAGACCCAGTACTTC
TRBV7-9	.	TRBJ1-2	TRBD1	CASSVGTGGAFGYTF	TGTGCCAGCAGCGTGGGGACAGGGGGCGCCTTTGGCTACACCTTC
TRBV29-1	.	TRBJ2-1	TRBD2	CTLTTSPNEQFF	TGCACCCTGACGACTAGCCCCAATGAGCAGTTCTTC
TRBV6-1	.	TRBJ2-7	.	CASSAAGPYEQYF	TGTGCCAGCAGTGCCGCGGGTCCCTACGAGCAGTACTTC
TRBV29-1	.	TRBJ2-1	.	CSVVVLVSYNEQFF	TGCAGCGTTGTAGTACTAGTGTCCTACAATGAGCAGTTCTTC
TRBV14	once	TRBJ2-2	.	CASSPNGGGNTGELFF	TGTGCCAGCAGCCCCAACGGGGGAGGGAACACCGGGGAGCTGTTTTTT
TRBV6-1	medium-sized	TRBJ2-1	TRBD2	CASSFSGSSYNEQFF	TGTGCCAGCAGTTTTAGCGGGAGCTCCTACAATGAGCAGTTCTTC
TRBV7-9	.	TRBJ2-3	TRBD2	CASSLEFRLAGSDTQYF	TGTGCCAGCAGCTTAGAATTTCGACTAGCGGGATCGGATACGCAGTATTTT
TRBV7-9	.	TRBJ2-2	.	CASLNSVIMSGNTGELFF	TGTGCCAGCCTTAACTCGGTGATAATGAGCGGGAACACCGGGGAGCTGTTTTTT
TRBV19	.	TRBJ2-7	TRBD2	CASIDGGTDEQYF	TGTGCCAGTATTGACGGGGGGACGGATGAGCAGTACTTC
TRBV7-2	.	TRBJ2-1	TRBD2	CASSLGRPGRVGNEQFF	TGTGCCAGCAGCTTAGGGCGGCCAGGGAGGGTAGGCAATGAGCAGTTCTTC
TRBV5-4	.	TRBJ2-7	.	CASSLAATGGYEQYF	TGTGCCAGCAGCTTGGCCGCCACAGGTGGCTACGAGCAGTACTTC
TRBV10-2	.	TRBJ2-7	.	CASSESGRPGQYF	TGCGCCAGCAGTGAAAGCGGGCGCCCCGGGCAGTACTTC
TRBV6-1	.	TRBJ2-7	TRBD1	CASGDGTAYEQYF	TGTGCCAGTGGGGACGGGACAGCGTACGAGCAGTACTTC
TRBV7-2	.	TRBJ2-7	TRBD2	CASSSTGGGGEQYF	TGTGCCAGCAGCTCTACGGGAGGGGGGGGAGAACAGTACTTC
TRBV4-3	.	TRBJ2-1	.	CASSFGQSREQFF	TGCGCCAGCAGCTTCGGACAGTCTCGGGAGCAGTTCTTC
TRBV6-1	.	TRBJ1-5	TRBD1	CASSVDRGGNQPQHF	TGTGCCAGCAGTGTCGACAGGGGAGGCAATCAGCCCCAGCATTTT
TRBV5-5	.	TRBJ1-1	.	CASSLAGALNTEAFF	TGTGCCAGCAGCTTGGCAGGGGCCTTGAACACTGAAGCTTTCTTT
TRBV19	.	TRBJ2-1	TRBD2	CASSLGLAGVEQFF	TGTGCCAGTAGCCTGGGACTAGCGGGAGTTGAGCAGTTCTTC
TRBV19	.	TRBJ2-7	TRBD2	CASSIGAGELYEQYF	TGTGCCAGTAGTATCGGGGCGGGAGAACTCTACGAGCAGTACTTC
TRBV28	.	TRBJ2-3	TRBD2	CASSLRTSGGWYTQYF	TGTGCCAGCAGTCTACGGACTAGCGGAGGGTGGTATACGCAGTATTTT